One sample yielded the 2 T cell receptor beta chains listed below, sequenced in a study of beta chain features in type 1 diabetes. Since all of the isolated RNA was reverse transcribed, expressed TCRB transcripts were what got sequenced. Produced via immunoSEQ multiplex PCR; TCRdb's table is partial and in-frame only. The sample shows 350,000 to 450,000 clones, around 15% of them seen only once. Sequencing input: naive CD4+ T cells from blood. These receptors all stem from a woman aged 18 to 35 in good health.

The chain recombines TRBV7-9 with TRBJ2-3; 8 bases agree with TRBD1. The CDR3 extends over 13 amino acids. Germline CDR1 and CDR2: SEHNR and FQNEAQ (reference sequence). V was pared by 2 bases and J by 11 bases, with 6 bases of the junction left unmatched. CDR3 DNA: TGTGCCAGCAGCTTAATCAGGGGGCTTAAGCAGTATTTT. It is translated as CASSLIRGLKQYF.

In the case of this clone: Within the sample, other DNA sequences also encode this same CDR3. The chain combines TRBV5-1 with TRBJ2-7, with no clear D. Germline values: CDR1 SGHRS, CDR2 YFSETQ. There are 14 residues in the CDR3. V was cut by 0 bases and J by 0 bases, with 7 bases left in between. In DNA form, the CDR3 reads TGCGCCAGCAGCTTGGCAGAAACCTCCTACGAGCAGTACTTC. Protein product: CASSLAETSYEQYF.